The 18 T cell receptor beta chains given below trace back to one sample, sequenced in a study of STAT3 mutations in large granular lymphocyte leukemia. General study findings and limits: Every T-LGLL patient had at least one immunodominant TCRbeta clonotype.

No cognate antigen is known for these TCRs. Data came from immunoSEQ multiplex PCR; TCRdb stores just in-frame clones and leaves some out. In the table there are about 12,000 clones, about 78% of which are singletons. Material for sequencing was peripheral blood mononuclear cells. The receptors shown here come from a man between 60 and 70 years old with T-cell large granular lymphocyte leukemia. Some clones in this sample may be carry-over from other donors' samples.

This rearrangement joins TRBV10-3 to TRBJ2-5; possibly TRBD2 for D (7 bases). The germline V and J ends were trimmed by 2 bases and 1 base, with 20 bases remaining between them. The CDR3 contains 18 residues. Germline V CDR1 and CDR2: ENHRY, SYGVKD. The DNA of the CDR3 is TGTGCCATCAGTGAGGGGGGCGGACTAGGAGGGGCCCAAGAGACCCAGTACTTC. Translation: CAISEGGGLGGAQETQYF.

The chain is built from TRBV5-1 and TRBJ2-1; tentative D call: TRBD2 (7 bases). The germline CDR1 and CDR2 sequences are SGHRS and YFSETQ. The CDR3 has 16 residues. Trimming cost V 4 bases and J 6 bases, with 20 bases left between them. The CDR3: CASSSRAGVAGNEQFF. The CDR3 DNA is TGCGCCAGCAGCAGCCGAGCAGGGGTAGCGGGCAATGAGCAGTTCTTC.

The CDR3 sequence is CASSPFGVNFGETQYF. As DNA, the CDR3 is TGTGCCAGCAGCCCTTTCGGAGTTAACTTCGGGGAGACCCAGTACTTC. The chain joins TRBV7-2 to TRBJ2-5; the D is unclear. Germline V gene data show CDR1 as SGHTA and CDR2 as FQGNSA. CDR3 size: 16 residues. Trimming took 5 bases from V and 5 from J, leaving 21 bases between them.

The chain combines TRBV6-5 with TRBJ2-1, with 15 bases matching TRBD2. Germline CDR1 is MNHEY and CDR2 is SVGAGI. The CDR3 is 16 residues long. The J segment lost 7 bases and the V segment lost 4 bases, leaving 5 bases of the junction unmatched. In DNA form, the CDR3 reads TGTGCCAGCAGTTTGGGACTAGCGGGAGGTAAAAATGAGCAGTTCTTC. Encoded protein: CASSLGLAGGKNEQFF.

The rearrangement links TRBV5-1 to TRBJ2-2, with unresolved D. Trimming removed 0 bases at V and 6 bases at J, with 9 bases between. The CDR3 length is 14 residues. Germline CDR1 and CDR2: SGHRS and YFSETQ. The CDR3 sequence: CASSLVGSPGELFF. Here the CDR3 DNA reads TGCGCCAGCAGCTTGGTGGGAAGCCCCGGGGAGCTGTTTTTT. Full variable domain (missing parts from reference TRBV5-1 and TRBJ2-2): KAGVTQTPRYLIKTRGQQVTLSCSPISGHRSVSWYQQTPGQGLQFLFEYFSETQRNKGNFPGRFSGRQFSNSRSEMNVSTLELGDSALYLCASSLVGSPGELFFGEGSRLTVL.

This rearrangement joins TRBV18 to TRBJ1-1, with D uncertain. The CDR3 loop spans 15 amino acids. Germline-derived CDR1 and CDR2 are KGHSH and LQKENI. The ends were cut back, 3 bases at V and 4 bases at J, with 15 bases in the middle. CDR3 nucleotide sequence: TGTGCCAGCTCACCCCCGGGTGTTAGGGTCACTGAAGCTTTCTTT. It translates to CASSPPGVRVTEAFF.

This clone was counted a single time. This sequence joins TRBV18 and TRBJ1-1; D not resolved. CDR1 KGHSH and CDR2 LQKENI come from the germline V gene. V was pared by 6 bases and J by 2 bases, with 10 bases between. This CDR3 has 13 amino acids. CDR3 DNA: TGTGCCAGCTCGCCCGGATTAAACACTGAAGCTTTCTTT. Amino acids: CASSPGLNTEAFF. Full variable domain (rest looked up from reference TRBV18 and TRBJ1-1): NAGVMQNPRHLVRRRGQEARLRCSPMKGHSHVYWYRQLPEEGLKFMVYLQKENIIDESGMPKERFSAEFPKEGPSILRIQQVVRGDSAAYFCASSPGLNTEAFFGQGTRLTVV.

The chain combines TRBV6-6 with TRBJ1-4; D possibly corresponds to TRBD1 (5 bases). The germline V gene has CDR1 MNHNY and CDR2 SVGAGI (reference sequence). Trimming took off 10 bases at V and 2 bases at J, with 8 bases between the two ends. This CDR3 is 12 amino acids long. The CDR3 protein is CATGRTNEKLFF. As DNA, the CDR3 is TGTGCCACGGGGCGCACTAATGAAAAACTGTTTTTT.

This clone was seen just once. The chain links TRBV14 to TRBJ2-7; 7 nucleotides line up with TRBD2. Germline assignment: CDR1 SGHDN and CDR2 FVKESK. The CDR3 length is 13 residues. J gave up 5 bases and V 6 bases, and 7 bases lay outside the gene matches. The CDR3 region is CASSSSGIHEQYF. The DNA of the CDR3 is TGTGCCAGCAGTTCGAGCGGGATTCACGAGCAGTACTTC. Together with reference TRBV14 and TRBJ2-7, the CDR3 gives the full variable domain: EAGVTQFPSHSVIEKGQTVTLRCDPISGHDNLYWYRRVMGKEIKFLLHFVKESKQDESGMPNNRFLAERTGGTYSTLKVQPAELEDSGVYFCASSSSGIHEQYFGPGTRLTVT.

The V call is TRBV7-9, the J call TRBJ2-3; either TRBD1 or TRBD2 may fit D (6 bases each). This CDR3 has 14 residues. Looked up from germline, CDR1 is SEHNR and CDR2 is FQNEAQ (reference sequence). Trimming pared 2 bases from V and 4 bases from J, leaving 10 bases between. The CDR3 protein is CASSLRGQADTQYF. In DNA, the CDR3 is TGTGCCAGCAGCTTACGGGGGCAGGCAGATACGCAGTATTTT.

CDR3 sequence reads: CASSEFWDGSNYGYTF. CDR3 sequence (DNA): TGTGCCAGCAGTGAATTTTGGGATGGATCTAACTATGGCTACACCTTC. This sequence joins TRBV25-1 and TRBJ1-2; D remains unclear. Deletions cut 1 base from V and 0 bases from J, with 12 bases between. The CDR3 spans 16 residues. Germline CDR1 and CDR2: MGHDK and SYGVNS.

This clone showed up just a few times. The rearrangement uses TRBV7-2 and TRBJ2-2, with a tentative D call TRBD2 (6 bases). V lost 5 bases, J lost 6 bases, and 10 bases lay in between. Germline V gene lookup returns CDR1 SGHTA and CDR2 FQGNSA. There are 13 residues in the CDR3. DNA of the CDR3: TGTGCCAGCAGCCCGTCGGGAGCCGGGGAGCTGTTTTTT. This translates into CASSPSGAGELFF.

The CDR3 loop reads CASSSRTGSTDTQYF. CDR3 DNA sequence: TGCGCCAGCAGCTCCCGGACAGGGTCCACAGATACGCAGTATTTT. The rearrangement joins TRBV5-1 to TRBJ2-3; 8 nucleotides match TRBD1. The CDR3 loop spans 15 amino acids. Germline CDR1 is SGHRS and CDR2 is YFSETQ. The V gene end was trimmed by 3 bases and the J gene end by 2 bases; junction bases not matched to a gene: 5.

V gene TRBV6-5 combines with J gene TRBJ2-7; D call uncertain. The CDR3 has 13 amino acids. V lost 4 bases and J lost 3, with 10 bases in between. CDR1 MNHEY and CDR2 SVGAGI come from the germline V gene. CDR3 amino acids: CASSLHHSYEQYF. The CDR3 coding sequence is TGTGCCAGCAGTTTACACCACAGCTACGAGCAGTACTTC.

The CDR3 nucleotides read TGTGCCAGCTCACCCGGGAATAGCAATCAGCCCCAGCATTTT. It translates to CASSPGNSNQPQHF. The rearrangement links TRBV18 to TRBJ1-5; D is uncertain. The germline V gene has CDR1 KGHSH and CDR2 LQKENI. Trimming shortened V by 3 bases and J by 0 bases, and 6 bases separated the two germline ends. This CDR3 spans 14 amino acids.

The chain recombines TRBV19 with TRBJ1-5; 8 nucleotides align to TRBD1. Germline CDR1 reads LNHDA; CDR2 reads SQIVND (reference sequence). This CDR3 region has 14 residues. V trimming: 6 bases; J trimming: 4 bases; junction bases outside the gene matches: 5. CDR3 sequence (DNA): TGTGCCAGTAGGACAGGACAGGGTAATCAGCCCCAGCATTTT. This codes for CASRTGQGNQPQHF.

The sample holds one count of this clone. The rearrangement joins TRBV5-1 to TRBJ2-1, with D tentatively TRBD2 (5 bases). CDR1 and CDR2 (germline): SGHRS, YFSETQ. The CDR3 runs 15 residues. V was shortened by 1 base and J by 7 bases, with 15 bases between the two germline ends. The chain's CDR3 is CASSLIASMGNEQFF. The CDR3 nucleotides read TGCGCCAGCAGCTTGATTGCTAGCATGGGAAATGAGCAGTTCTTC. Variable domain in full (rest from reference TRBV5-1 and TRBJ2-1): KAGVTQTPRYLIKTRGQQVTLSCSPISGHRSVSWYQQTPGQGLQFLFEYFSETQRNKGNFPGRFSGRQFSNSRSEMNVSTLELGDSALYLCASSLIASMGNEQFFGPGTRLTVL.

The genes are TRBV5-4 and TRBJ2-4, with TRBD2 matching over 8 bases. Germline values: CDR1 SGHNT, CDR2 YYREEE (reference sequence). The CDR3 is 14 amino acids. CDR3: CATSRGGIENIQYF. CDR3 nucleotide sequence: TGTGCAACCAGCCGCGGGGGGATTGAAAACATTCAGTACTTC.